These T cell receptor beta chains were read from a single sample in a study of early T cells in non-severe SARS-CoV-2 infection. One entry per CDR3 protein, called by TCRdb with MiXCR from the 5' RACE reads. This sample has about 98,000 distinct CDR3 sequences, with roughly an eighth found just once. The source material was whole blood. These receptors were taken from an adult who was a healthcare worker with PCR-confirmed SARS-CoV-2 infection or an uninfected control (not recorded which). CDR3s include the opening cysteine and the closing phenylalanine or tryptophan. The order of the fields is J gene, V gene, clone size, D gene, CDR3 protein, CDR3 DNA. A D gene is named only where the DNA matches it firmly. The size entry is marked missing in some rows and otherwise reads once, few, many or a size class.

>TRBJ2-1|TRBV29-1|few|.
CSVEFSRDEQFF
TGCAGCGTTGAATTTTCGAGGGATGAGCAGTTCTTC
>TRBJ2-7|TRBV3-1|many|TRBD2
CASSRTSAPYEQYF
TGTGCCAGCAGCCGCACTAGCGCTCCCTACGAGCAGTACTTC
>TRBJ2-1|TRBV14|.|TRBD2
CASGTSGSYNEQFF
TGTGCCAGCGGGACTAGCGGGTCCTACAATGAGCAGTTCTTC
>TRBJ2-1|TRBV6-6|.|TRBD2
CASTPGTSAYNEQFF
TGTGCCAGCACTCCCGGGACTAGCGCCTACAATGAGCAGTTCTTC
>TRBJ2-5|TRBV7-8|many|TRBD2
CASSPGEGEETQYF
TGTGCCAGCAGCCCCGGGGAGGGTGAAGAGACCCAGTACTTC
>TRBJ1-4|TRBV5-1|many|.
CASSLEIGGTNEKLFF
TGCGCCAGCAGCTTGGAGATTGGAGGGACTAATGAAAAACTGTTTTTT
>TRBJ1-1|TRBV20-1|.|TRBD1
CSARTLGGQGEGAFF
TGCAGTGCTAGAACCTTAGGAGGACAGGGTGAGGGGGCTTTCTTT
>TRBJ2-7|TRBV5-1|few|TRBD2
CASSSLAAYEQYF
TGCGCCAGCAGCTCGCTAGCGGCCTACGAGCAGTACTTC
>TRBJ2-2|TRBV28|.|.
CASRGEEVWNTGELFF
TGTGCCAGCAGGGGAGAGGAGGTTTGGAACACCGGGGAGCTGTTTTTT
>TRBJ2-1|TRBV11-3|few|.
CASSLEVDYNEQFF
TGTGCCAGCAGCTTAGAGGTGGACTACAATGAGCAGTTCTTC
>TRBJ2-3|TRBV7-9|few|TRBD1
CASSPQQGGFADTQYF
TGTGCCAGCAGCCCGCAACAGGGGGGATTCGCAGATACGCAGTATTTT
>TRBJ2-1|TRBV7-2|.|.
CASSLDQGPYYNEQFF
TGTGCCAGCAGCTTAGATCAGGGCCCCTATTACAATGAGCAGTTCTTC
>TRBJ1-1|TRBV6-5|few|.
CASGRGPNTEAFF
TGTGCCAGCGGGCGCGGGCCGAACACTGAAGCTTTCTTT
>TRBJ2-1|TRBV13|.|.
CASSLGGRGGEQFF
TGTGCCAGCAGCCTTGGGGGCAGGGGCGGTGAGCAGTTCTTC
>TRBJ1-4|TRBV6-5|.|.
CASSYLRAGENEKLFF
TGTGCCAGCAGTTACCTGAGGGCAGGAGAGAATGAAAAACTGTTTTTT
>TRBJ2-1|TRBV4-2|.|TRBD2
CASSPGLAGSYNEQFF
TGTGCCAGCAGCCCGGGACTAGCGGGATCCTACAATGAGCAGTTCTTC
>TRBJ1-5|TRBV6-6|many|.
CASQGTYSNQPQHF
TGTGCCAGCCAGGGAACATATAGCAATCAGCCCCAGCATTTT
>TRBJ2-3|TRBV3-1|many|.
CASSPRTDTQYF
TGTGCCAGCAGTCCCCGCACAGATACGCAGTATTTT
>TRBJ1-3|TRBV28|.|TRBD1
CASLRQGAGSGNTIYF
TGTGCCAGCCTTCGACAGGGGGCAGGCTCTGGAAACACCATATATTTT
>TRBJ2-1|TRBV20-1|few|TRBD2
CSAEGLADGSEQFF
TGCAGTGCTGAAGGACTAGCGGATGGGAGTGAGCAGTTCTTC
>TRBJ2-5|TRBV6-2/TRBV6-3|.|TRBD2
CASSSGRYQETQYF
TGTGCCAGCAGTAGCGGGAGGTATCAAGAGACCCAGTACTTC
>TRBJ2-1|TRBV19|many|.
CASSRWGEQFF
TGTGCCAGTAGTAGGTGGGGTGAGCAGTTCTTC
>TRBJ1-2|TRBV9|few|TRBD1
CASSEPGQPYGYTF
TGTGCCAGCAGCGAGCCGGGACAGCCCTATGGCTACACCTTC
>TRBJ1-4|TRBV27|many|.
CASSPGPEGEKLFF
TGTGCCAGCAGCCCCGGGCCCGAGGGTGAAAAACTGTTTTTT
>TRBJ2-2|TRBV5-5|.|TRBD2
CASSPSGSSNTGELFF
TGTGCCAGCAGCCCTAGCGGGAGTAGCAACACCGGGGAGCTGTTTTTT
>TRBJ2-5|TRBV11-1|.|TRBD1
CASSLVGTGGPQETQYF
TGTGCCAGCAGCTTAGTCGGGACAGGGGGTCCCCAAGAGACCCAGTACTTC
>TRBJ2-7|TRBV5-1|once|TRBD2
CASSLVGSGRAHEQYF
TGCGCCAGCAGCTTGGTAGGTAGCGGGAGGGCCCACGAGCAGTACTTC
>TRBJ1-1|TRBV6-1|few|.
CAGGMGGTSEAFF
TGTGCCGGGGGGATGGGAGGCACTTCTGAAGCTTTCTTT
>TRBJ2-7|TRBV27|many|.
CASSFGLGHIEQYF
TGTGCCAGCAGTTTCGGTCTAGGCCATATCGAGCAGTACTTC
>TRBJ2-7|TRBV20-1|.|.
CSARDSWTTRDEQYF
TGCAGTGCTAGAGATAGCTGGACCACTAGGGACGAGCAGTACTTC
>TRBJ2-2|TRBV6-2/TRBV6-3|.|TRBD2
CASKGLADTGELFF
TGTGCCAGCAAGGGACTAGCGGACACCGGGGAGCTGTTTTTT
>TRBJ2-7|TRBV29-1|.|.
CSVGNSYEQYF
TGCAGCGTTGGGAACTCCTACGAGCAGTACTTC
>TRBJ2-7|TRBV3-1|.|TRBD2
CASSHMPGLANNEQYF
TGTGCCAGCAGCCACATGCCGGGACTAGCGAACAACGAGCAGTACTTC
>TRBJ1-2|TRBV14|many|.
CASSGRLNYGYTF
TGTGCCAGCAGCGGACGTCTTAACTATGGCTACACCTTC
>TRBJ2-1|TRBV12-3/TRBV12-4|.|TRBD2
CASSSAGLAGGGENEQFF
TGTGCCAGCAGTTCCGCCGGACTAGCGGGTGGAGGTGAGAATGAGCAGTTCTTC
>TRBJ1-5|TRBV11-2|few|.
CASSLENYQPQHF
TGTGCCAGCAGCTTAGAGAATTATCAGCCCCAGCATTTT
>TRBJ2-3|TRBV6-5|.|.
CASSPRSGPTDTQYF
TGTGCCAGCAGCCCTCGGTCGGGGCCCACAGATACGCAGTATTTT
>TRBJ2-7|TRBV7-9|few|.
CASSLGPRTYEQYF
TGTGCCAGCAGCTTGGGCCCTAGGACATACGAGCAGTACTTC
>TRBJ1-2|TRBV29-1|.|.
CSVGPGGDGYTF
TGCAGCGTTGGGCCGGGAGGGGATGGCTACACCTTC
>TRBJ1-5|TRBV7-8|.|.
CASSSRAGSGQPQHF
TGTGCCAGCAGCTCGAGAGCAGGGTCAGGTCAGCCCCAGCATTTT
>TRBJ2-7|TRBV12-3/TRBV12-4|few|TRBD2
CASSPLRPLAGLYEQYF
TGTGCCAGCAGCCCTCTACGGCCACTAGCGGGCCTCTACGAGCAGTACTTC
>TRBJ1-5|TRBV19|few|.
CASSIVPGGNQPQHF
TGTGCCAGTAGTATCGTACCGGGGGGCAATCAGCCCCAGCATTTT
>TRBJ2-1|TRBV29-1|.|.
CSAFSSERYNEQFF
TGCAGCGCCTTTAGTAGCGAGAGATACAATGAGCAGTTCTTC
>TRBJ1-6|TRBV12-3/TRBV12-4|.|.
CASRPQGGNSPLHF
TGTGCCAGCAGACCACAGGGTGGTAATTCACCCCTCCACTTT
>TRBJ2-1|TRBV7-2|.|TRBD2
CASSARLAPSSYNEQFF
TGTGCCAGCAGCGCCCGACTAGCGCCCAGCTCCTACAATGAGCAGTTCTTC
>TRBJ2-1|TRBV5-1|.|TRBD2
CASSMALSGSIYNEQFF
TGCGCCAGCAGCATGGCCTTAAGCGGGAGTATCTACAATGAGCAGTTCTTC
>TRBJ1-4|TRBV4-1|few|TRBD1
CASSQDSLRQGTNEKLFF
TGCGCCAGCAGCCAAGACTCCCTTCGACAGGGGACTAATGAAAAACTGTTTTTT
>TRBJ1-1|TRBV6-2/TRBV6-3|.|TRBD1
CASSYRGPTEAFF
TGTGCCAGCAGTTACAGGGGGCCCACTGAAGCTTTCTTT
>TRBJ2-5|TRBV28|.|TRBD2
CASSFITSGETQYF
TGTGCCAGCAGTTTCATAACTAGCGGAGAGACCCAGTACTTC
>TRBJ2-7|TRBV12-3/TRBV12-4|.|.
CASSPRLDSYEQYF
TGTGCCAGCAGCCCGCGGTTAGACTCCTACGAGCAGTACTTC
>TRBJ2-7|TRBV3-1|many|.
CASSLGRSTGVQYF
TGTGCCAGCAGCCTAGGACGATCCACCGGTGTGCAGTACTTC
>TRBJ2-1|TRBV12-3/TRBV12-4|.|.
CASSLAYQSYNEQFF
TGTGCCAGCAGTTTAGCGTACCAGAGCTACAATGAGCAGTTCTTC
>TRBJ2-1|TRBV6-5|few|.
CASSPPEGMEQFF
TGTGCCAGCAGTCCCCCGGAGGGCATGGAGCAGTTCTTC
>TRBJ2-5|TRBV7-6|few|.
CASSLAPRQETQYF
TGTGCCAGCAGCTTAGCTCCCCGCCAAGAGACCCAGTACTTC
>TRBJ2-5|TRBV5-4|.|.
CASSLDSGQQETQYF
TGTGCCAGCAGCTTGGACTCGGGTCAGCAAGAGACCCAGTACTTC
>TRBJ2-7|TRBV24-1|.|TRBD2
CATREAGPGGEQYF
TGTGCCACCAGAGAAGCAGGCCCGGGAGGCGAGCAGTACTTC
>TRBJ2-3|TRBV7-3|.|.
CVSSLLGFSRTDTQYF
TGTGTCAGCAGCTTATTGGGGTTTTCTCGCACAGATACGCAGTATTTT
>TRBJ2-4|TRBV10-1|few|.
CASSESGRQGIQYF
TGCGCCAGCAGTGAGTCCGGCCGGCAGGGCATTCAGTACTTC
>TRBJ1-2|TRBV4-2|few|.
CASSPLGRRNYGYTF
TGTGCCAGCAGCCCTTTGGGCAGGCGGAACTATGGCTACACCTTC